This TCR beta chain is from a study of T-cell reconstitution after alpha-beta-depleted transplantation in children. V lost 2 bases and J 3 bases, leaving 15 bases between the germline ends. The V gene's germline CDR1 is SGHDT and CDR2 YYEEEE. The CDR3 runs to 15 residues. Unique molecular identifiers were incorporated into the prepared TCRbeta library. TCRdb recomputed calls from the PCR reads with MiXCR, one row per CDR3 protein. This table holds 900,000 or so distinct CDR3 sequences, approximately 15% found once. Whole-study results and caveats: Newly produced T cells mostly accounted for T-cell counts and diversity one year post-transplant.

Only a few counts were recorded for this clonotype. Its antigen is currently unknown. The clonotype comes from a male patient aged 10 to 17 who had a stem cell transplant for acute lymphoblastic leukemia, so the T cells may come from the graft donor. This specimen was PBMCs, mostly from graft donor cells, taken 360 days after TCRalphabeta/CD19-depleted stem cell transplant. The rearrangement links TRBV5-6 to TRBJ2-7, with a tentative D call TRBD1 (6 bases). The CDR3 sequence: CASSFQGRVVYEQYF. CDR3 in DNA: TGTGCCAGCAGCTTCCAGGGGCGCGTCGTCTACGAGCAGTACTTC.